The subject of this entry is one T cell receptor (beta chain). Germline V gene sequence: CDR1 MDHEN, CDR2 SYDVKM. Trimming cost V 2 bases and J 1 base, with 11 bases left between them. CDR3 size: 15 residues. This sample stems from a study of blood T cell repertoires in COVID-19. Turning to the study itself: Sample material is recorded as cDNA or gDNA derived from T cells, B-cell-depleted T cells, or PBMCs.

Original processing notes: Reference gene primers were amplified, and this amplification served to estimate nucleated cell counts. The table came from immunoSEQ multiplex PCR; TCRdb's copy has only in-frame clones and leaves some out. That table supplies the V and J calls and clone size; D and trimming were determined from the DNA. The sample lists about 140,000 clones; roughly four fifths were seen once. The sequence was obtained from a human donor in a cohort sampled during active COVID-19. The chain uses TRBV28 and TRBJ1-1; maybe TRBD1 (6 bases). The sequencing input was peripheral blood. CDR3 amino acids: CASSLVRGGNTEAFF. The CDR3 coding sequence is TGTGCCAGCAGTTTAGTCAGGGGTGGGAACACTGAAGCTTTCTTT.